This TCR beta chain was observed in a study of blood T cell repertoires in COVID-19. Overall study context: COVID-19 samples collected from the United States, Italy and Spain covered acute and convalescent phases.

TCRdb keeps only in-frame clones here, not all; method: immunoSEQ multiplex PCR. The sample contains under 200,000 clones, approximately 81% of which appear only once. This CDR3 comprises 15 residues. Trimming cost V 4 bases and J 4 bases; bases outside gene matches: 5. The germline V gene has CDR1 ENHRY and CDR2 SYGVKD. V gene TRBV10-3 combines with J gene TRBJ2-3; TRBD2 aligns across 10 bases. The sequence came from a man between 18 and 29 years old with active or convalescent COVID-19. The sample was peripheral blood. This CDR3 reads CAISVTSGVADTQYF. The DNA for the CDR3 is TGTGCCATCAGTGTCACTAGCGGGGTGGCAGATACGCAGTATTTT.